This T cell receptor (beta chain) came from a study of shared T cell receptors in the human thymus. The method was immunoSEQ multiplex PCR; TCRdb's version includes in-frame clones alone and lacks a portion of them. The data contain 450,000 to 650,000 clones, roughly 74% of them singletons. This clone occurred a few times. The CDR3 consists of 16 residues. The V end was cut by 1 base, the J end by 0 bases, with 11 bases between. CDR1 and CDR2 (germline): SGDLS, YYNGEE. The same sample was also used in a study of human thymus T cells. From that paper: Unrelated individuals reportedly shared highly overlapping thymic TCR repertoires.

Sequenced: thymocytes. This TCR derives from a boy in the first two years of life with a congenital heart defect. The chain couples TRBV9 to TRBJ2-1; D gene uncertain. The CDR3 DNA is TGTGCCAGCAGCGTATGGAGCGAACTCTCCTACAATGAGCAGTTCTTC. It translates to CASSVWSELSYNEQFF. Full variable domain (remainder filled in from reference TRBV9 and TRBJ2-1): DSGVTQTPKHLITATGQRVTLRCSPRSGDLSVYWYQQSLDQGLQFLIQYYNGEERAKGNILERFSAQQFPDLHSELNLSSLELGDSALYFCASSVWSELSYNEQFFGPGTRLTVL.